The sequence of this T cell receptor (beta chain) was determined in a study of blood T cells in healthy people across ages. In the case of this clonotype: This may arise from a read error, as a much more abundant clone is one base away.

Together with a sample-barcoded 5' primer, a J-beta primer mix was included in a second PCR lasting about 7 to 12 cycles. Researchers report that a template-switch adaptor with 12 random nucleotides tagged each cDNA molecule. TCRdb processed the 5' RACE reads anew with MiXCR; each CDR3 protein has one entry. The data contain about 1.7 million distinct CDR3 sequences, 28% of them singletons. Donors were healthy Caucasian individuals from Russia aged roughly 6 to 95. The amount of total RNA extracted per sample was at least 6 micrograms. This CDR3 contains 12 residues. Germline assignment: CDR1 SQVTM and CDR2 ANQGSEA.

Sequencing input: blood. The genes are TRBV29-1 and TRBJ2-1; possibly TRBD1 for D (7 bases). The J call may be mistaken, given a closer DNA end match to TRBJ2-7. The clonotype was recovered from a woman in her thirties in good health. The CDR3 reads CGAGQPAYEQYF. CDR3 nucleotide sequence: TGCGGCGCGGGACAGCCTGCCTACGAGCAGTACTTC.